This T cell receptor beta chain appears in the sequencing data of a study of patients and donors after allogeneic stem cell transplantation. Using its own MiXCR run on the RT-PCR reads, TCRdb lists one record per CDR3 protein. The data contain around 200,000 distinct CDR3 sequences, less than 50% of them seen just once; the ten biggest clones take up 9.5% to 13%. Germline CDR1 reads SQVTM; CDR2 reads ANQGSEA. The CDR3 is 14 residues long. Trimming took 4 bases from V and 2 from J; bases not matched to a gene: 4. The source of this sequence is a human donor who was either an allogeneic HSCT recipient or a stem cell or donor lymphocyte infusion donor (not recorded which). It is not recorded whose cells these are; they may come from a transplant donor. This sequence joins TRBV29-1 and TRBJ1-2, with TRBD1 identical over 10 bases. The specimen was blood, either unsorted or a sorted T cell fraction (not recorded which). This chain's CDR3 is CSVVPGQGNYGYTF. The DNA for the CDR3 is TGCAGCGTTGTCCCGGGACAGGGGAACTATGGCTACACCTTC.